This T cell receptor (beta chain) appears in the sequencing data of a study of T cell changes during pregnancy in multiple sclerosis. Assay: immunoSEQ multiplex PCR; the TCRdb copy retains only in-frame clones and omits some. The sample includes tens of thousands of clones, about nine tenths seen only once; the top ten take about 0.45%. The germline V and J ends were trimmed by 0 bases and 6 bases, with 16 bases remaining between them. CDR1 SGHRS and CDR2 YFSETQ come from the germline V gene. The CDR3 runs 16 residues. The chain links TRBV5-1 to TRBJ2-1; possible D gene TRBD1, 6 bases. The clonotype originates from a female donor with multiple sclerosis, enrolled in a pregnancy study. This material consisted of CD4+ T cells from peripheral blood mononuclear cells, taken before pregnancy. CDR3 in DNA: TGCGCCAGCAGCTTGGAATACAGGGCCCCTAGCAATGAGCAGTTCTTC. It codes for CASSLEYRAPSNEQFF. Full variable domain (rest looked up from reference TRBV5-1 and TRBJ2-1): KAGVTQTPRYLIKTRGQQVTLSCSPISGHRSVSWYQQTPGQGLQFLFEYFSETQRNKGNFPGRFSGRQFSNSRSEMNVSTLELGDSALYLCASSLEYRAPSNEQFFGPGTRLTVL.